Below, one TCR beta chain is given with its context. Its antigen is currently unknown. The data are from a study of cytomegalovirus exposure and HLA in healthy donors. CDR1 is SGDLS and CDR2 is YYNGEE in the germline V gene. The junction had 8 bases not matched to a gene; V was cut back by 0 bases and J by 0 bases. The CDR3 spans 18 residues. PCR primers comprised 60 Vbeta and 13 Jbeta primers. Profiled with immunoSEQ multiplex PCR; TCRdb holds only in-frame clones, not every one. The repertoire consists of 150,000 to 200,000 clones, with 77% occurring once and the leading ten covering 7% to 9%. Study-level findings and limits: A link between a missense DCLRE1C variant and TCR beta V- and J-gene trimming emerged from a later analysis.

The specimen was PBMCs. The origin of this receptor is a male donor in good health and CMV-seropositive. The rearrangement uses TRBV9 and TRBJ1-4; TRBD1 matches 7 bases. CDR3 protein: CASSVARDRSPTNEKLFF. In DNA, the CDR3 is TGTGCCAGCAGCGTAGCCCGGGACAGATCTCCAACTAATGAAAAACTGTTTTTT.